This T cell receptor (beta chain) was documented in a study of T cell responses to AZD1222 COVID-19 vaccine. This clone has a single count. Pooled together were second doses at about 4 or about 12 weeks. Assay used: immunoSEQ multiplex PCR; TCRdb lists only in-frame clones, some missing. In the table there are 100,000 or so clones, more than 70% of which are singletons. The origin of this receptor is an adult who received the AZD1222 COVID-19 vaccine. The sample consisted of peripheral blood, taken 28 days after the second AZD1222 dose.

The DNA of the CDR3 is TGTGCCAGCAGTACCCGGGACAGGGGTCACTACGAGCAGTACTTC. This codes for CASSTRDRGHYEQYF. The rearrangement uses TRBV6-5 and TRBJ2-7; 10 nucleotides align to TRBD1. CDR1 is MNHEY and CDR2 is SVGAGI in the germline V gene. The CDR3 runs to 15 residues. Unmatched junction bases numbered 7, after V lost 5 bases and J lost 3 bases.